A selection of T cell receptor beta chains follows, all from one sample in a study of metastatic and nonmetastatic thyroid tumors. MiXCR re-clonotyped the PCR reads for TCRdb. The sample holds approximately 17,000 clones, roughly 26% seen once. The specimen was blood. The origin of the receptors is a male donor with papillary thyroid cancer or a benign thyroid nodule (not recorded which). Some clones in this sample may be carry-over from other donors' samples. Each CDR3 is given with its conserved first and last residue. The D gene is left open where the match is weak. A row's size may be missing; if present it is once, few, many or a size class.

clone_size,v_call,d_call,j_call,cdr3_aa,cdr3_nt
medium-sized,TRBV5-1,-,TRBJ2-2,CASSLGTSGELFF,TGCGCCAGCAGCTTGGGTACGTCCGGGGAGCTGTTTTTT
few,TRBV12-3/TRBV12-4,TRBD1,TRBJ1-2,CASSKQGWNGYTF,TGTGCCAGCAGCAAACAGGGGTGGAATGGCTACACCTTC
few,TRBV6-6,-,TRBJ1-3,CASSYGVHSGNTIYF,TGTGCCAGCAGTTACGGGGTGCACTCTGGAAACACCATATATTTT
medium-sized,TRBV6-5,-,TRBJ2-7,CASSYSWDQRSEQYF,TGTGCCAGCAGTTACTCGTGGGACCAGCGGTCCGAGCAGTACTTC
medium-sized,TRBV6-4,TRBD2,TRBJ2-3,CASSERGGTDTQYF,TGTGCCAGCAGTGAGCGGGGGGGCACAGATACGCAGTATTTT
many,TRBV11-2,TRBD2,TRBJ2-6,CASSARLAGGVSGANVLTF,TGTGCCAGCAGCGCTAGACTAGCGGGGGGGGTCTCTGGGGCCAACGTCCTGACTTTC
medium-sized,TRBV19,TRBD1,TRBJ2-2,CASSIRDRGFTGELFF,TGTGCCAGTAGTATCCGGGACAGGGGTTTCACCGGGGAGCTGTTTTTT
medium-sized,TRBV4-1,-,TRBJ2-7,CASSHPFEGYEQYF,TGCGCCAGCAGCCACCCCTTTGAGGGTTACGAGCAGTACTTC
many,TRBV7-7,TRBD1,TRBJ2-5,CASSSGTGGAGETQYF,TGTGCTAGCAGCTCCGGGACAGGGGGCGCGGGGGAGACCCAGTACTTC
medium-sized,TRBV6-1,TRBD2,TRBJ2-3,CASSGTSGGADTQYF,TGTGCCAGCAGTGGGACTAGCGGGGGGGCAGATACGCAGTATTTT
many,TRBV11-2,-,TRBJ2-2,CASSLPGHGELFF,TGTGCCAGCAGCCTCCCCGGTCACGGGGAGCTGTTTTTT
-,TRBV2,TRBD1,TRBJ2-5,CASSGTGGGETQYF,TGTGCCAGCAGTGGGACAGGTGGAGGAGAGACCCAGTACTTC
once,TRBV20-1,TRBD2,TRBJ2-7,CSARDLGLAGDSYEQYF,TGCAGTGCTAGAGACTTAGGACTAGCGGGAGACTCCTACGAGCAGTACTTC
-,TRBV24-1,-,TRBJ1-2,CATSRGVEQYFGPGYGYTF,-
many,TRBV5-4,TRBD2,TRBJ2-7,CASSMGLGSPEQYF,TGTGCCAGCAGCATGGGACTAGGGTCCCCCGAGCAGTACTTC
many,TRBV7-9,TRBD1,TRBJ2-7,CASSRTGSREQYF,TGTGCCAGCAGTAGGACAGGGTCGCGCGAGCAGTACTTC
-,TRBV10-2,-,TRBJ2-2,CASTWQGRAGELFF,TGCGCCAGCACGTGGCAGGGAAGGGCCGGGGAGCTGTTTTTT
once,TRBV20-1,TRBD1,TRBJ1-1,CSDRGGRNTEAFF,TGCAGTGACAGGGGGGGAAGGAACACTGAAGCTTTCTTT
many,TRBV11-1,TRBD1,TRBJ1-3,CASDTPPGQYSGNTIYF,TGTGCCAGCGACACGCCCCCGGGACAGTACTCTGGAAACACCATATATTTT
-,TRBV20-1,TRBD2,TRBJ2-3,CSAGLATDTQYF,TGCAGTGCTGGACTAGCCACAGATACGCAGTATTTT
few,TRBV29-1,-,TRBJ1-3,CSVAGQRVGNTIYF,TGCAGCGTTGCTGGACAGCGTGTTGGAAACACCATATATTTT
-,TRBV29-1,TRBD1,TRBJ1-5,CSVGPVRGSSNQPQHF,TGCAGCGTTGGACCCGTCAGGGGGAGTAGCAATCAGCCCCAGCATTTT
many,TRBV7-2,-,TRBJ1-3,CASSQGSLSGNTIYF,TGTGCCAGCAGCCAAGGATCCCTCTCTGGAAACACCATATATTTT
many,TRBV20-1,TRBD1,TRBJ2-2,CSARQGTGELFF,TGCAGTGCTCGACAGGGTACCGGGGAGCTGTTTTTT
many,TRBV7-9,-,TRBJ2-2,CASTDQTYTGELFF,TGTGCCAGCACCGACCAAACTTACACCGGGGAGCTGTTTTTT
medium-sized,TRBV10-3,-,TRBJ2-7,CAISDPRNEQYF,TGTGCCATCAGTGATCCCCGAAACGAGCAGTACTTC
few,TRBV28,TRBD2,TRBJ2-1,CASSELSGRDYNEQFF,TGTGCCAGCAGTGAACTTAGCGGGAGGGACTACAATGAGCAGTTCTTC
-,TRBV30,-,TRBJ1-2,CAWSVGVDYGYTF,TGTGCCTGGAGTGTAGGGGTGGACTATGGCTACACCTTC
-,TRBV11-2,-,TRBJ2-7,CASSPGVGGQQYF,TGTGCCAGCAGCCCAGGGGTCGGGGGGCAGCAGTACTTC
-,TRBV6-1,TRBD1,TRBJ1-2,CASIPPGTGGANAF,TGTGCCAGCATACCCCCCGGGACAGGGGGGGCCAACGCCTTC
medium-sized,TRBV7-8,TRBD1,TRBJ1-2,CASSLTGTGGSGYTF,TGTGCCAGCAGCTTGACCGGGACAGGGGGCTCTGGCTACACCTTC
medium-sized,TRBV5-1,TRBD1,TRBJ1-6,CASSLRGGDSPLHF,TGCGCCAGCAGCTTGAGAGGGGGCGATTCACCCCTCCACTTT
many,TRBV7-9,-,TRBJ1-2,CASSLAAENYGYTF,TGTGCCAGCAGCTTAGCGGCAGAGAACTATGGCTACACCTTC
medium-sized,TRBV7-2,TRBD2,TRBJ2-1,CASSRSASGSWNEQFF,TGTGCCAGCAGCCGATCAGCTAGCGGGAGCTGGAATGAGCAGTTCTTC
-,TRBV7-8,-,TRBJ1-2,CASSLARGGGAVYGYTF,TGTGCCAGCAGCTTAGCGCGGGGGGGGGGAGCCGTCTATGGCTACACCTTC
many,TRBV28,-,TRBJ2-7,CASSFPVGGAYEQYF,TGTGCCAGCAGTTTCCCGGTGGGGGGCGCGTACGAGCAGTACTTC
many,TRBV5-1,-,TRBJ2-5,CASSKDFRETQYF,TGCGCCAGCAGTAAGGACTTTCGAGAGACCCAGTACTTC
medium-sized,TRBV5-1,-,TRBJ2-7,CASSLVAGQNHEQYF,TGCGCCAGCAGCTTGGTTGCGGGGCAGAACCACGAGCAGTACTTC